This T cell receptor (beta chain) came from a study of shared clonotypes between healthy human individuals. Trimming pared 4 bases from V and 0 bases from J, leaving 13 bases between. This CDR3 is built from 16 residues. CDR1 is SGHTA, CDR2 FQGTGA, per germline. Assay: immunoSEQ multiplex PCR; the TCRdb copy retains only in-frame clones and omits some. Of about 2.4 million clones in the sample, 90% to 95% were seen once. The chain links TRBV7-3 to TRBJ2-1; the D gene could be TRBD1 or TRBD2 (5 bases each). Sequencing input: naive CD4+ T cells from PBMCs. The subset: CD45RA+ positively selected. This receptor was obtained from a young man in good health. Some clones in this sample may be carry-over from other donors' samples. The CDR3 nucleotides read TGTGCCAGCAGCTCCCGGGACCGGAGCTCCTACAATGAGCAGTTCTTC. Amino acids: CASSSRDRSSYNEQFF. Filled out from reference TRBV7-3 and TRBJ2-1, the complete variable domain reads GAGVSQTPSNKVTEKGKYVELRCDPISGHTALYWYRQSLGQGPEFLIYFQGTGAADDSGLPNDRFFAVRPEGSVSTLKIQRTERGDSAVYLCASSSRDRSSYNEQFFGPGTRLTVL.